Shown below are 29 T cell receptor beta chains from a single sample sequenced in a study of human T cells and chemical hapten exposure. TCRdb reprocessed the RACE reads via MiXCR and lists one record per CDR3 protein. Of tens of thousands of distinct CDR3 sequences listed, around 9.3% are singletons. Described time point: patch test 1, 2 weeks after DPC sensitization. As to treatment: therapeutic diphenylcyclopropenone sensitization with weekly scalp DPC. This material consisted of whole blood, taken in connection with sensitization to the hapten diphenylcyclopropenone (DPC). The receptors here all came from a woman in her fifties or sixties with alopecia areata. Some clones in this sample may be carry-over from other donors' samples.

The genes are TRBV27 and TRBJ2-7; weak D call: TRBD2 (6 bases). Germline assignment: CDR1 MNHEY and CDR2 SMNVEV (reference sequence). This CDR3 is built from 15 residues. V was clipped by 5 bases and J by 0 bases, with 14 bases between them. This chain's CDR3 is CASSPSGLSSYEQYF. The DNA for the CDR3 is TGTGCCAGCAGTCCGAGCGGGCTAAGCTCCTACGAGCAGTACTTC.

Many counts were recorded for this clonotype. The J gene is TRBJ1-1, the V gene TRBV20-1; no reliable D call. Per the germline V gene, CDR1 is DFQATT and CDR2 is SNEGSKA (reference sequence). Between the trimmed V and J ends, which lost 0 bases and 0 bases, there was a span of 11 bases. The CDR3 consists of 15 residues. CDR3 amino acids: CSARDLGRVNTEAFF. In DNA form, the CDR3 reads TGCAGTGCTAGAGATCTTGGACGGGTGAACACTGAAGCTTTCTTT.

This clonotype occurred many times. The chain joins TRBV20-1 to TRBJ2-7; a weak D match, TRBD2 (6 bases). This CDR3 region has 14 residues. CDR1 is DFQATT and CDR2 is SNEGSKA in the germline V gene (reference sequence). Trimming pared 3 bases from V and 5 bases from J, leaving 17 bases between. The CDR3, as DNA: TGCAGTGCTAGTGGGGGGACGATGAGGCACGAGCAGTACTTC. It codes for CSASGGTMRHEQYF.

This clonotype was observed many times. J is TRBJ2-7 and V is TRBV20-1; unclear D gene. The germline CDR1 and CDR2 sequences are DFQATT and SNEGSKA (reference sequence). The CDR3 is 12 residues long. V lost 5 bases, J lost 5 bases, and 13 bases lay in between. This chain's CDR3 is CSASDGGDEQYF. The CDR3 coding sequence is TGCAGTGCTTCGGACGGCGGCGACGAGCAGTACTTC.

This clonotype appeared many times. The V and J genes are TRBV6-6 and TRBJ1-1; weak D call: TRBD1 (6 bases). The CDR3 covers 13 residues. Per germline, CDR1 MNHNY and CDR2 SVGAGI (reference sequence). Trimming removed 2 bases at V and 4 bases at J, with 8 bases between. This chain's CDR3 is CASSYGTPTEAFF. CDR3 coding DNA: TGTGCCAGCAGTTACGGGACACCCACTGAAGCTTTCTTT.

This sequence joins TRBV4-2 and TRBJ2-7; a possible D gene is TRBD2 (6 bases). V dropped 2 bases and J dropped 0 bases, with 14 bases sitting between them. CDR1 is LGHNA, CDR2 YNFKEQ, per germline. CDR3 length: 16 amino acids. The DNA for the CDR3 is TGTGCCAGCAGCCAATCCGTCGGGAGAAGCTCCTACGAGCAGTACTTC. Amino acid sequence: CASSQSVGRSSYEQYF.

The table lists this clonotype with a few counts. The chain recombines TRBV29-1 with TRBJ2-5; weak D call: TRBD1 (5 bases). The CDR3 loop spans 12 amino acids. The V end lost 7 bases, the J end lost 2 bases, and 11 bases lay between the germline ends. Germline CDR1 is SQVTM and CDR2 is ANQGSEA. The CDR3 region is CSAGHNQETQYF. The CDR3, as DNA: TGCAGCGCAGGACATAATCAAGAGACCCAGTACTTC.

There are many counts of this clonotype. The rearrangement links TRBV3-1 to TRBJ1-4; 7 bases map to TRBD1. The CDR3 is made up of 15 amino acids. The trim removed 4 bases at V and 8 bases at J, leaving 10 bases unmatched. Germline CDR1 LGHDT, CDR2 YNNKEL (reference sequence). The CDR3 here is CASSPERQGSEKLFF. CDR3 in DNA: TGTGCCAGCAGCCCAGAGAGACAGGGCTCCGAAAAACTGTTTTTT.

There are a few counts of this clonotype. The chain combines TRBV9 with TRBJ2-1; D assignment may be TRBD1 or TRBD2 (5 bases each). The CDR3 totals 16 residues. In germline, CDR1 is SGDLS, CDR2 YYNGEE. V gave up 3 bases and J gave up 1 base, with 14 bases separating them. In DNA form, the CDR3 reads TGTGCCAGCAGCGCCGCCGGGACGCGATCCTACAATGAGCAGTTCTTC. Translating it yields CASSAAGTRSYNEQFF.

This clonotype was found many times. The V and J genes are TRBV15 and TRBJ2-3; 15 bases are a match to TRBD2. The CDR3 has 17 residues. The V gene end was trimmed by 2 bases and the J gene end by 6 bases; junction bases not matched to a gene: 6. Germline assignment: CDR1 LNHNV and CDR2 YYDKDF (reference sequence). Written as DNA, the CDR3 is TGTGCCACCAGCAGATCTGCCGGGACTAGCGGGAGGGATACGCAGTATTTT. Translating gives CATSRSAGTSGRDTQYF.

This clonotype was counted many times. J is TRBJ2-1 and V is TRBV6-5, with TRBD2 identical over 8 bases. J gave up 0 bases and V 4 bases, and 2 bases lay outside the gene matches. CDR1 and CDR2 from the germline V gene are MNHEY and SVGAGI. CDR3 length: 15 residues. The CDR3 DNA follows: TGTGCCAGCAGTTTAGCGGGGTCCTCCTACAATGAGCAGTTCTTC. Translated, it gives CASSLAGSSYNEQFF.

The chain combines TRBV2 with TRBJ1-4; 7 positions match TRBD1. This CDR3 region has 14 residues. The V gene's germline CDR1 is SNHLY and CDR2 FYNNEI. The trim removed 4 bases at V and 8 bases at J, leaving 7 bases unmatched. The CDR3 coding sequence is TGTGCCAGCAGTGGACAGGGAGTCCGAGAAAAACTGTTTTTT. This sequence encodes CASSGQGVREKLFF. The entire variable domain, with the rest obtained from reference TRBV2 and TRBJ1-4, is as follows: EPEVTQTPSHQVTQMGQEVILRCVPISNHLYFYWYRQILGQKVEFLVSFYNNEISEKSEIFDDQFSVERPDGSNFTLKIRSTKLEDSAMYFCASSGQGVREKLFFGSGTQLSVL.

This clonotype was counted ten times or more. This chain uses TRBV5-1 with TRBJ2-2; TRBD2 aligns across 7 bases. This CDR3 contains 18 residues. CDR1 SGHRS and CDR2 YFSETQ come from the germline V gene. The junction had 12 bases not matched to a gene; V was cut back by 0 bases and J by 4 bases. As DNA, the CDR3 is TGCGCCAGCAGCTTGGTGAGCGGGGCGTCGCGCGGCACCGGGGAGCTGTTTTTT. Translating gives CASSLVSGASRGTGELFF.

This clonotype has ten or more counts. The chain combines TRBV7-2 with TRBJ1-1, with 7 nucleotides matching TRBD1. Germline V gives CDR1 SGHTA, CDR2 FQGNSA. J was trimmed by 0 bases and V by 4 bases; bases with no gene match: 2. The CDR3 consists of 14 residues. Here the CDR3 reads CASSYGTVNTEAFF. The CDR3 region has the DNA TGTGCCAGCAGCTATGGGACAGTGAACACTGAAGCTTTCTTT.

This clonotype was detected many times. The chain couples TRBV7-6 to TRBJ2-1, with 7 nucleotides matching TRBD2. J lost 9 bases, V lost 4 bases, and 12 bases had no gene match. Per the germline V gene, CDR1 is SGHVS and CDR2 is FNYEAQ. The CDR3 contains 15 residues. The CDR3, as DNA: TGTGCCAGCAGCTCGCTTGGGGGGGTCGTGAGTGAGCAGTTCTTC. Its protein product is CASSSLGGVVSEQFF.

This clonotype was recorded many times. In DNA, the CDR3 is TGTGCCTGGAATGGGGTTCCCACAGATACGCAGTATTTT. It is translated as CAWNGVPTDTQYF. The chain links TRBV30 to TRBJ2-3, with D uncertain. CDR3 length: 13 amino acids. Looked up from germline, CDR1 is GTSNPN and CDR2 is SVGIG (reference sequence). Trimming cost V 4 bases and J 2 bases, with 10 bases left between them.

Ten or more counts support this clonotype. This chain links TRBV3-1 with TRBJ2-2, with D tentatively TRBD1 or TRBD2 (5 bases each). The V end was cut by 7 bases, the J end by 3 bases, with 12 bases between. CDR1 and CDR2 from the germline V gene are LGHDT and YNNKEL (reference sequence). The CDR3 is made up of 14 amino acids. The CDR3 nucleotides read TGTGCCAGCACCAAGGGGACGCACACCGGGGAGCTGTTTTTT. Translated: CASTKGTHTGELFF.

The chain is built from TRBV29-1 and TRBJ1-5, with a weak D call TRBD1 (6 bases). The V end was cut by 5 bases, the J end by 5 bases, with 10 bases between. In germline, CDR1 is SQVTM, CDR2 ANQGSEA. This CDR3 is 12 amino acids long. CDR3 bases: TGCAGCGTTAGGGGGGCGGATCAGCCCCAGCATTTT. Residues: CSVRGADQPQHF.

This clonotype was counted many times. V usage is TRBV4-3 and J usage is TRBJ2-3; 11 bases map to TRBD2. The CDR3 length is 18 residues. J was trimmed by 1 base and V by 0 bases; bases with no gene match: 6. Germline CDR1 LGHNA, CDR2 YSLEER. The CDR3 here is CASSQDFGLAGGTDTQYF. The CDR3, as DNA: TGCGCCAGCAGCCAAGATTTCGGACTAGCGGGCGGCACAGATACGCAGTATTTT.

In this sample, this clonotype turned up many times. The V call is TRBV20-1, the J call TRBJ1-5; D gene unclear. V lost 4 bases, J lost 0 bases, and 10 bases lay in between. The CDR3 length is 14 residues. Germline V gives CDR1 DFQATT, CDR2 SNEGSKA (reference sequence). Here the CDR3 reads CSAINPDSNQPQHF. The DNA for the CDR3 is TGCAGTGCTATTAACCCGGATAGCAATCAGCCCCAGCATTTT.

The chain links TRBV7-2 to TRBJ2-1; no clear D gene. Trimming pared 4 bases from V and 9 bases from J, leaving 16 bases between. The CDR3 consists of 14 residues. CDR1 and CDR2 from the germline V gene are SGHTA and FQGNSA. The DNA for the CDR3 is TGTGCCAGCAGCTCTACCGCAGGCGGCACTGAGCAGTTCTTC. Its translation: CASSSTAGGTEQFF.

This clonotype was counted at least ten times. CDR3 in DNA: TGTGCCAGCAGTTTAGGGTCAGGGGCTAATTCACCCCTCCACTTT. It encodes CASSLGSGANSPLHF. The rearrangement uses TRBV12-3 or TRBV12-4 and TRBJ1-6, with a weak D call TRBD1 (6 bases). The length of the CDR3 is 15 residues. Trimming took 1 base from V and 6 from J, leaving 10 bases between them.

This clonotype appeared many times. This chain links TRBV12-3 or TRBV12-4 with TRBJ2-2, with 7 positions matching TRBD2. V lost 2 bases to trimming and J lost 1 base; unmatched junction nucleotides: 16. The CDR3 totals 20 residues. CDR3 in DNA: TGTGCCAGCAGTTTAAGGGTGTTAGGTTTAGCGGGTATGAACACCGGGGAGCTGTTTTTT. This codes for CASSLRVLGLAGMNTGELFF.

This clonotype was detected only a few times. The J gene is TRBJ2-7, the V gene TRBV28; D not resolved. The V end was cut by 2 bases, the J end by 2 bases, with 16 bases between. The length of the CDR3 is 16 residues. CDR1 is MDHEN and CDR2 is SYDVKM in the germline V gene. In DNA form, the CDR3 reads TGTGCCAGCAGTTTAGCGGCCGGCGGCACTACCTACGAGCAGTACTTC. Translated, it gives CASSLAAGGTTYEQYF. The complete variable domain, with remaining parts taken from reference TRBV28 and TRBJ2-7, reads DVKVTQSSRYLVKRTGEKVFLECVQDMDHENMFWYRQDPGLGLRLIYFSYDVKMKEKGDIPEGYSVSREKKERFSLILESASTNQTSMYLCASSLAAGGTTYEQYFGPGTRLTVT.

This clonotype appeared a few times. The CDR3 is CASSLVPTSGGQFF. CDR3 nucleotides: TGCGCCAGCAGCCTGGTCCCGACTAGTGGGGGGCAGTTCTTC. V and J are TRBV5-1 and TRBJ2-1; perhaps TRBD2 as D (6 bases). CDR1 is SGHRS and CDR2 is YFSETQ in the germline V gene. Trimming removed 4 bases from V and 12 bases from J, with 20 bases in between. This CDR3 comprises 14 residues.

Ten or more counts support this clonotype. The V call is TRBV20-1, the J call TRBJ2-1; maybe TRBD1 (6 bases). With 2 bases removed from V and 5 bases from J, the gap between germline ends came to 13 bases. From germline, CDR1 is DFQATT and CDR2 SNEGSKA (reference sequence). The CDR3 length is 14 residues. The CDR3 region is CSARSHRDNNEQFF. The CDR3 DNA sequence: TGCAGTGCTAGATCCCACCGGGACAACAATGAGCAGTTCTTC.

The chain employs TRBV5-1 and TRBJ2-1, with 8 bases identical to TRBD1. There are 15 residues in the CDR3. Germline V gives CDR1 SGHRS, CDR2 YFSETQ. Losses at the gene ends were 7 bases for V and 8 bases for J; bases not matched to a gene: 14. Written as DNA, the CDR3 is TGCGCCAGCGGCGGAGGACAGGGTGGATGGGATGAGCAGTTCTTC. It encodes CASGGGQGGWDEQFF.

The sample holds many counts of this clonotype. The chain uses TRBV6-6 and TRBJ2-7; 13 bases match TRBD2. Losses at the gene ends were 3 bases for V and 6 bases for J; bases not matched to a gene: 8. The CDR3 has 16 amino acids. CDR1 MNHNY and CDR2 SVGAGI come from the germline V gene (reference sequence). The CDR3 loop reads CASSYRTSGRGAEQYF. DNA of the CDR3: TGTGCCAGCAGTTATCGGACTAGCGGGAGAGGGGCCGAGCAGTACTTC.

This clonotype has at least ten counts. V gene TRBV18 combines with J gene TRBJ1-3; D ambiguous. V was cut by 9 bases and J by 0 bases, with 15 bases left in between. Germline loops: CDR1 KGHSH, CDR2 LQKENI. This CDR3 spans 15 amino acids. CDR3 DNA sequence: TGTGCCAGTTCGGGAGGAGCTAGCTCTGGAAACACCATATATTTT. Protein sequence: CASSGGASSGNTIYF.